The source of this T cell receptor (beta chain) is a study of T cell responses to AZD1222 COVID-19 vaccine. Background on the study: Combined were second doses at about 4 or about 12 weeks. Study results and caveats: There were repertoire samples only from the period after the peak T cell response. Clonal diversity was possibly underestimated, and the donors were mostly white British, with more females.

This clone is a singleton in its sample. Its matching antigen is unknown. The table came from immunoSEQ multiplex PCR; TCRdb's copy has only in-frame clones and leaves some out. The table records 100,000 to 150,000 clones, approximately 84% of them present only once. The V gene end was trimmed by 5 bases and the J gene end by 7 bases; junction bases not matched to a gene: 11. This CDR3 comprises 16 residues. The germline gives CDR1 SEHNR, CDR2 FQNEAQ (reference sequence). This sequence originates from an adult in good health. The starting material was peripheral blood, obtained on day 0 of AZD1222 vaccination. The chain couples TRBV7-9 to TRBJ1-2; 12 bases fit TRBD1. The CDR3 region is CASSVTGTGGWRGYTF. In DNA, the CDR3 is TGTGCCAGCAGCGTTACCGGGACAGGGGGCTGGCGTGGCTACACCTTC.